This T cell receptor beta chain was recorded in a study of shared clonotypes between healthy human individuals (dated by TCRdb to between 2020 and 2021). Regarding the complete study: The cohort comprised a couple of women and three men aged 18 to 49 years. Per donor, leukapheresis produced somewhere between about 0.94 and 9 billion PBMCs. To increase sequencing depth and limit assay-specific biases, TCR repertoire library preparation and sequencing were carried out by different laboratories using diverse techniques. To estimate repertoire size and how much clonotypes are shared between individuals, the study performed deep sequencing of blood TCR repertoires from a few healthy adults. For each donor, CD4 naive and CD4 memory were each run on three plates, CD8 naive on two plates, and CD8 memory on one plate.

Donors were healthy HIV-negative adults with no recently reported acute infections or vaccinations. Only Caucasian adults living in Nashville, Tennessee, USA were represented among the donors. CD4+ T cells were enriched through magnetic negative selection, after which naive cells were positively selected on CD45RA and the remaining negative fraction served as the memory subset. After blood collection by leukapheresis, PBMCs were isolated using Ficoll-Histopaque density gradient centrifugation and then cryopreserved in the vapor phase of liquid nitrogen. Analytical flow cytometry was used to check the purity and quantity of each magnetically sorted T cell population. From each sorted fraction, genomic DNA was isolated and quantified by UV absorbance on a Nanodrop 2000c. Broader findings and caveats from the paper: Rarefaction of sorted-subset datasets indicated incomplete sequencing despite the large sequencing depth. Sampling was restricted to blood, and TCR repertoires in tissues likely differ from the TCR repertoires found in blood. Naive subsets generally had larger estimated clonotype richness than memory subsets. Approximately 5% of naive CD4, around 3.5% of naive CD8, around 2.3% of memory CD4, and less than 0.45% of memory CD8 clonotypes were shared across several donors. Compared with non-shared clonotypes, clonotypes shared by all four sorted-subset donors had higher generation probabilities. Because the study included a small number of donors, the genetic and exposure-history diversity represented was limited. Based on pairwise subsampling, the degree of clonotype sharing among donors was expected to be affected by sequencing depth.

Using the deep immunoSEQ assay, multiplex PCR amplified TCR CDR3 regions from genomic DNA. Extracted genomic DNA from each cell subset was distributed evenly across all wells of several immunoSEQ 96-well plates, and each plate was treated as a replicate. For sorted subsets, each replicate PCR was loaded with roughly 190 ng genomic DNA, equivalent to about 30,000 T cell genomes. Purified libraries were quantified with a Qubit 3.0 fluorometer, sized on a Bioanalyzer 2100, and re-quantified with the KAPA Library Quantification kit. A separate single-read 150-cycle Illumina NextSeq 550 flow cell was used to sequence each immunoSEQ 96-well plate. Per the original workflow: The immunoSEQ output contained only junctional sequences without quality scores, so filtering could not match that applied to full-length reads. To assign V/J genes and CDR3, sequences were annotated against IMGT germline references using PyIR, a Python wrapper for IgBLAST v1.9. Any read was removed if the V/J assignment was weak (E-value above 1e-6), the CDR3 was missing, or the read contained stop codons, out-of-frame junctions, or ambiguous translated residues. V3J clonotypes were defined as sequences sharing an identical inferred V gene, J gene, and CDR3 amino acid sequence. The percentage overlap between two repertoires was calculated by dividing the number of shared unique clonotypes by the size of the smaller repertoire. Richness of each repertoire was evaluated using RTK rarefaction, the Chao1 estimator, and Recon v2.1 estimates of unobserved clonotypes. For all TCRbeta clonotypes obtained by the gDNA method from a few donors, generation probabilities were computed with OLGA. This is the immuneACCESS table as TCRdb keeps it, with only in-frame sequences that have V and J called. A part of the clones is gone; compared with another copy, unresolved V genes explain less than half, and the rest is unexplained. D and trimming were read from the DNA, whereas the V and J calls and clone size are those reported in that table. The sample records roughly 2 million clones, approximately 94% of which are singletons. Less than 0.15% of the sample rests with the top ten.

Reading the germline V gene gives CDR1 SQVTM and CDR2 ANQGSEA. V is pared back by 5 bases and J by 6 bases, with 17 bases lying between the germline termini. There are 13 amino acids in the CDR3, from cysteine to phenylalanine inclusive. Only the CDR3 DNA is retained, 39 bases long and in frame from the first base. Notes on this clone: No antigen is known for it. Base quality data are lacking; no much larger clone is found one base away.

The chain links TRBV29-1 with TRBJ2-7; TRBD2 might be the D gene, on 5 matching bases. Sequencing was carried out using naive CD4+ T cells sorted from blood. Sample cell subset or site, as interpreted from the label and publication: CD45RA+ positively selected. This receptor was identified in a man between 18 and 35 years old in good health. The bases read TGCAGCGTTCTCGTGGGCGGAGGTGGCGAGCAGTACTTC. This codes for CSVLVGGGGEQYF.